Here is one T cell receptor beta chain with its context. The assay was immunoSEQ multiplex PCR, and TCRdb's table has in-frame clones only and misses some. The data hold some 85,000 clones, with 85% to 95% observed a single time. The data are from a study of T cell changes during pregnancy in multiple sclerosis. This CDR3 is 11 amino acids long. V lost 7 bases and J lost 9, with 10 bases in between. Germline CDR1 and CDR2: MNHEY and SVGAGI. The clonotype comes from a female donor in good health, enrolled as a control in a pregnancy study. The chain combines TRBV6-5 with TRBJ2-1, with D perhaps matching TRBD1 (6 bases). The sample consisted of peripheral blood, taken in the second trimester of pregnancy. DNA of the CDR3: TGTGCCAGCAAGCAAGGGGGTGAGCAGTTCTTC. Residues: CASKQGGEQFF.